Shown below are 11 T cell receptor beta chains from a single sample sequenced in a study of shared clonotypes between healthy human individuals. TCRdb's copy holds only in-frame clones and misses some; the assay was immunoSEQ multiplex PCR. The sample lists 2 million to 2.5 million clones; more than 90% were seen once. Sequencing was carried out using naive CD4+ T cells sorted from blood. Subset in this sample: CD45RA+ positively selected. The receptors shown here come from a young man in good health.

V gene TRBV21-1 combines with J gene TRBJ2-4; TRBD1, the D gene given by the table, was not confirmed from the DNA. TRBV21-1 is classified as a pseudogene. This CDR3 comprises 16 residues. DNA of the CDR3: TGTGCCAGCAGCAAAGGGACAGGGAACGCCAAAAACATTCAGTACTTC. Its protein product is CASSKGTGNAKNIQYF.

V and J are TRBV7-2 and TRBJ2-3, with D perhaps being TRBD1 or TRBD2 (5 bases each). Germline CDR1 reads SGHTA; CDR2 reads FQGNSA. V was cut by 2 bases and J by 6 bases, with 24 bases left in between. The CDR3 length is 18 residues. In DNA form, the CDR3 reads TGTGCCAGCAGCTTAATAGGGTCCATGGGGGTCGCGCGGGATACGCAGTATTTT. This gives the protein CASSLIGSMGVARDTQYF.

The chain joins TRBV5-1 to TRBJ2-3; 8 positions match TRBD2. The junction had 2 bases not matched to a gene; V was cut back by 4 bases and J by 4 bases. The V gene's germline CDR1 is SGHRS and CDR2 YFSETQ. The CDR3 has 13 amino acids. CDR3 nucleotide sequence: TGCGCCAGCAGCACCGGGGGGGCAGATACGCAGTATTTT. Translated: CASSTGGADTQYF.

Concerning this clone itself: Germline and junction disagree at one end, which may indicate a read error. Other DNA sequences in the sample encode the same CDR3. The chain links TRBV9 to TRBJ1-6; no firm D call. CDR1 and CDR2 from the germline V gene are SGDLS and YYNGEE. CDR3 length: 13 residues. The CDR3 loop is CASSPRPDSPLHF. In DNA form, the CDR3 reads TGTGCCAGCAGCCCCCGCCCAGATTCGCCCCTCCACTTT.

The V gene is TRBV30, the J gene TRBJ2-1, with D possibly matching TRBD2 (5 bases). With 0 bases removed from V and 9 bases from J, the gap between germline ends came to 12 bases. Germline V CDR1 and CDR2: GTSNPN, SVGIG (reference sequence). The CDR3 contains 13 residues. This CDR3 is CAWSVQEGSEQFF. CDR3 DNA: TGTGCCTGGAGTGTACAAGAGGGTAGTGAGCAGTTCTTC.

The rearrangement joins TRBV30 to TRBJ1-5; D is perhaps TRBD1 (6 bases). V was cut by 3 bases and J by 1 base, with 10 bases left in between. The CDR3 extends over 14 amino acids. Germline V lookup: CDR1 GTSNPN, CDR2 SVGIG (reference sequence). CDR3 DNA: TGTGCCTGGAGGGAAAGGGGGAGCAATCAGCCCCAGCATTTT. Translated, it gives CAWRERGSNQPQHF.

This chain uses TRBV6-5 with TRBJ2-2; TRBD2 might be the D (6 bases). V was pared by 8 bases and J by 5 bases, with 12 bases between. CDR3 length: 13 amino acids. Per germline, CDR1 MNHEY and CDR2 SVGAGI. The CDR3 loop is CASRDSRTGELFF. In DNA form, the CDR3 reads TGTGCCAGCCGGGACTCTAGAACCGGGGAGCTGTTTTTT.

The CDR3 DNA reads as TGCGCCAGCAATAGCGCTAGCTCCTACAATGAGCAGTTCTTC. Residues: CASNSASSYNEQFF. This sequence joins TRBV5-1 and TRBJ2-1; D perhaps matches TRBD2 (5 bases). V lost 6 bases to trimming and J lost 0 bases, with 10 bases between them. The CDR3 runs 14 residues. From germline, CDR1 is SGHRS and CDR2 YFSETQ.

Concerning this clone: This specimen includes other DNA sequences encoding the same CDR3. The genes are TRBV5-1 and TRBJ2-3; 7 bases agree with TRBD2. J gave up 4 bases and V 0 bases, and 2 bases lay outside the gene matches. This CDR3 region has 14 residues. Per the germline V gene, CDR1 is SGHRS and CDR2 is YFSETQ. In DNA, the CDR3 is TGCGCCAGCAGCTTGGGCGGGGGTGCAGATACGCAGTATTTT. Its protein product is CASSLGGGADTQYF.

A remark on this clone: Other DNA sequences of this sample code for an identical CDR3. The chain is built from TRBV4-3 and TRBJ1-6, with 8 bases matching TRBD1. Germline CDR1 and CDR2: LGHNA and YSLEER. Losses at the gene ends were 1 base for V and 10 bases for J; bases not matched to a gene: 9. The CDR3 covers 16 residues. CDR3 nucleotide sequence: TGCGCCAGCAGCCAAGTTATGACAGGGGTAGGATCACCCCTCCACTTT. Protein product: CASSQVMTGVGSPLHF.

The chain carries TRBV5-4 and TRBJ2-3, with D tentatively TRBD1 or TRBD2 (5 bases each). V was clipped by 4 bases and J by 0 bases, with 9 bases between them. CDR1 and CDR2 (germline): SGHNT, YYREEE (reference sequence). CDR3 length: 14 residues. CDR3 in DNA: TGTGCCAGCAGCACCCGGGACAGCACAGATACGCAGTATTTT. It codes for CASSTRDSTDTQYF.